Listed here is a single TCR beta chain. Its antigen is currently unknown. Other DNA variants within this sample encode the same CDR3. This sample is part of a study of cytomegalovirus exposure and HLA in healthy donors. Overall study context: There were 117 million unique TCR beta sequences, drawn from around 180 million T cells, in an earlier analysis. Study results and caveats: Differences between HLA loci emerged in a later analysis of TCR association rates, with DRB1 most and HLA-C fewest. In presence/absence analyses, roughly uniform sequencing depth across donors was assumed. Later analysis identified 15,000 to 20,000 TCR beta sequences associated with HLA alleles, using a false discovery rate threshold of 0.05.

The primer mix had 60 Vbeta and 13 Jbeta primers. Libraries were prepared by immunoSEQ multiplex PCR; TCRdb keeps only in-frame clonotypes and omits some of them. The repertoire consists of 150,000 to 200,000 clones, with approximately 80% occurring once and the leading ten covering over 2%. The germline gives CDR1 MGHRA, CDR2 YSYEKL. Trimming took 1 base from V and 6 from J, leaving 25 bases between them. This CDR3 is built from 19 residues. The receptor comes from a woman in her thirties in good health and CMV-seronegative. The chain has TRBV4-1 and TRBJ1-5; D gene unclear. Sequenced input: PBMCs. The CDR3 spells CASSQVLFSQAKSRQPQHF. The CDR3 bases are TGCGCCAGCAGCCAAGTTCTTTTTTCCCAAGCGAAGTCCCGTCAGCCCCAGCATTTT.